This TCR beta chain stems from a study of blood T cell repertoires in COVID-19. As for the study in general: COVID-19 samples, acute and convalescent, were from the United States, Italy and Spain. In each case, the material was cDNA or gDNA derived from T cells, B-cell-depleted T cells, or PBMCs.

The V gene end was trimmed by 4 bases and the J gene end by 5 bases; junction bases not matched to a gene: 5. CDR3 length equals 15 residues. CDR1 LNHDA and CDR2 SQIVND come from the germline V gene (reference sequence). Original analysis: Estimation of nucleated cell counts was performed using reference gene primer amplification. TCRdb's table, derived via immunoSEQ multiplex PCR, lists solely in-frame clones and lacks some. That table supplies the V and J calls and clone size; D and trimming were determined from the DNA. The sample includes 370,000 or so clones, approximately 80% of them seen just once. This clone appeared once.

The chain combines TRBV19 with TRBJ2-2; TRBD2 agrees at 9 bases. Sequencing was carried out using peripheral blood. The sequence was obtained from a human donor with acute or convalescent COVID-19. The donor label of this sample is uncertain. DNA of the CDR3: TGTGCCAGTAGTAGCGGGAGGGCCTTTACCGGGGAGCTGTTTTTT. As protein: CASSSGRAFTGELFF.